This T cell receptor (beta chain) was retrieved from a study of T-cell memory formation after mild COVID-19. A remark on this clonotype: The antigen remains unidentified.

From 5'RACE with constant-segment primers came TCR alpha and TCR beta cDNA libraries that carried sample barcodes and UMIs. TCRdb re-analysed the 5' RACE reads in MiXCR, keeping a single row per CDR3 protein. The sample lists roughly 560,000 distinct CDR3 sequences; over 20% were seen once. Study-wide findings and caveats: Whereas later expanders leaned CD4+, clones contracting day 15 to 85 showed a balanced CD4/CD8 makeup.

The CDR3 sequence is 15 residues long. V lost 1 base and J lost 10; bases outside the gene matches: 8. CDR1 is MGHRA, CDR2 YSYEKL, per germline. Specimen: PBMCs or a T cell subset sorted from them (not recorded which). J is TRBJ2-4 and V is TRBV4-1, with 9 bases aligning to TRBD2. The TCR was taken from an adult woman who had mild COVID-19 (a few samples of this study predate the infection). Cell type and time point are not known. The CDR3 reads CASSQVSLAGQIQYF. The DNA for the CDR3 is TGCGCCAGCAGCCAAGTTAGTCTAGCGGGGCAGATTCAGTACTTC.